Listed below are T cell receptor beta chains from one sample, sequenced in a study of blood T cell repertoires in COVID-19. Repertoires were generated with immunoSEQ multiplex PCR, while TCRdb's copy carries only in-frame clones and drops some. The top ten clones hold roughly 3.1% of a sample with tens of thousands of clones, over 70% of them seen once. Input material: peripheral blood. These receptor sequences come from a man between 65 and 85 years old with COVID-19, enrolled during active disease. The CDR3 runs from the conserved cysteine through the conserved F or W. The D gene is left open where the match is weak. Expanded clones are given a class, and other clones once, few, many or no size at all.

clone size	V gene	J gene	D gene	CDR3 DNA	CDR3 protein
NA	TRBV5-4	TRBJ2-1	NA	TGTGCCAGCAGCCCCCGTTCCTACAATGAGCAGTTCTTC	CASSPRSYNEQFF
NA	TRBV28	TRBJ2-7	TRBD2	TGTGCCAGCAGTCAGACTAGCGGGAGTTACGAGCAGTACTTC	CASSQTSGSYEQYF
few	TRBV7-2	TRBJ2-2	NA	TGTGCCAGCAGCTTAGGTTCTGCGACTAGTCCCGGGGAGCTGTTTTTT	CASSLGSATSPGELFF
NA	TRBV6-4	TRBJ1-5	NA	TGTGCCAGCAGACCTTTTGGGGCCGCCAATCAGCCCCAGCATTTT	CASRPFGAANQPQHF
once	TRBV19	TRBJ1-5	TRBD1	TGTGCCAGTAGTACCAGGGCACAGGGGGCCCACAATCAGCCCCAGCATTTT	CASSTRAQGAHNQPQHF
NA	TRBV19	TRBJ1-1	NA	TGTGCCAGTAGTCCCCGCGGCGGTGTCAACACTGAAGCTTTCTTT	CASSPRGGVNTEAFF
NA	TRBV5-1	TRBJ1-6	TRBD1	TGCGCCAGCAGCAGAGGACAGGGTAATTCACCCCTCCACTTT	CASSRGQGNSPLHF
NA	TRBV6-1	TRBJ1-5	NA	TGTGCCAGCAGTGAAATCGGCGGTCAGCCCCAGCATTTT	CASSEIGGQPQHF
NA	TRBV4-3	TRBJ1-6	NA	TGCGCCAGCAGCCAAGATTGGCAGGGGCTAATTAATTCACCCCTCCACTTT	CASSQDWQGLINSPLHF
few	TRBV6-4	TRBJ2-7	TRBD1	TGTGCCAGCAGTGTAGCGCCCGAGGACAGGGGACCCTATTGGGAGCAGTACTTC	CASSVAPEDRGPYWEQYF
NA	TRBV5-6	TRBJ2-2	NA	TGTGCCAGCAGCCGATTTGGACTAAACACCGGGGAGCTGTTTTTT	CASSRFGLNTGELFF
NA	TRBV5-1	TRBJ2-1	TRBD2	TGCGCCAGCAGCTCGCTAGCGGCCTCCTACAATGAGCAGTTCTTC	CASSSLAASYNEQFF
NA	TRBV5-6	TRBJ1-2	TRBD1	TGTGCCAGCAGCCCGGGACAGGGGGAGTTCCTAGCTAACTATGGCTACACCTTC	CASSPGQGEFLANYGYTF
once	TRBV27	TRBJ1-1	TRBD1	TGTGCCAGCAGCTCTAAACTTAGGGGGCAGGATGAAGCTTTCTTT	CASSSKLRGQDEAFF
NA	TRBV18	TRBJ1-4	TRBD1	TGTGCCAGCTCAACACCGGGACAGACATTTAATGAAAAACTGTTTTTT	CASSTPGQTFNEKLFF
NA	TRBV28	TRBJ2-5	NA	TGTGCCAGCAGACCCACCCGGGTAGGAGAGACCCAGTACTTC	CASRPTRVGETQYF
once	TRBV7-2	TRBJ2-7	TRBD1	TGTGCCAGCAGCTCCGACAGGGGAGTTCCCTACGAGCAGTACTTC	CASSSDRGVPYEQYF
NA	TRBV7-2	TRBJ1-1	NA	TGTGCCAGCAGCCCGTGGACAGCGAACACTGAAGCTTTCTTT	CASSPWTANTEAFF
once	TRBV9	TRBJ2-2	TRBD2	TGTGCCAGCAGCGTAGGACTAGCGGGAACCGGGGAGCTGTTTTTT	CASSVGLAGTGELFF
once	TRBV7-2	TRBJ1-1	NA	TGTGCCAGCAGCTTCTCAGTCAACACTGAAGCTTTCTTT	CASSFSVNTEAFF
NA	TRBV27	TRBJ2-7	NA	TGTGCCAGCAGTTCAAGGAGCTCCTACGAGCAGTACTTC	CASSSRSSYEQYF
NA	TRBV3-1/TRBV3-2	TRBJ2-2	NA	TGTGCCAGCAGCCAAGAAGGGGGGGCAGGGGAGCTGTTTTTT	CASSQEGGAGELFF
NA	TRBV2	TRBJ1-5	NA	TGTGCCAGCAGTGTTGAGAGAAATCAGCCCCAGCATTTT	CASSVERNQPQHF
NA	TRBV27	TRBJ1-6	NA	TGTGCCAGCAGTTTTATGGTGGGGGGAAGTTCACCCCTCCACTTT	CASSFMVGGSSPLHF
once	TRBV5-4	TRBJ1-3	NA	TGTGCCAGCAGCCGCCGGGAGGTGGGAAACACCATATATTTT	CASSRREVGNTIYF
NA	TRBV6-5	TRBJ1-5	NA	TGTGCCAGCAGCTTGGGAGGGGATAGGTATCAGCCCCAGCATTTT	CASSLGGDRYQPQHF
NA	TRBV5-5	TRBJ1-6	TRBD1	TGTGCCAGCAGCTCCAGGACAGGGCTGGATTCACCCCTCCACTTT	CASSSRTGLDSPLHF
few	TRBV19	TRBJ2-1	NA	TGTGCCAGTAGTATAGGAGCGGCAAATGAGCAGTTCTTC	CASSIGAANEQFF
NA	TRBV30	TRBJ1-5	NA	TGTGCCTGGAGTAATAATAGCAATCAGCCCCAGCATTTT	CAWSNNSNQPQHF
NA	TRBV5-1	TRBJ2-5	NA	TGCGCCAGCAGCGGCCTAGTAGGAATGGAGACCCAGTACTTC	CASSGLVGMETQYF
NA	TRBV2	TRBJ2-1	NA	TGTGCCAGCAGCCCCCTCTCGAGCTCCTACAATGAGCAGTTCTTC	CASSPLSSSYNEQFF
NA	TRBV28	TRBJ1-1	TRBD1	TGTGCCAGCAGTCTCGGGACAGGGGTTCACACTGAAGCTTTCTTT	CASSLGTGVHTEAFF
NA	TRBV6-5	TRBJ2-4	TRBD1	TGTGCCAGCAGTCGGGACAGGATAGCCAAAAACATTCAGTACTTC	CASSRDRIAKNIQYF
NA	TRBV27	TRBJ1-4	NA	TGTGCCAGCAGTCTGGGGACTCTCGGAAAACTGTTTTTT	CASSLGTLGKLFF
NA	TRBV6-6	TRBJ1-2	NA	TGTGCCAGCAGTTACTCGATGGGCAGCTCTAACTATGGCTACACCTTC	CASSYSMGSSNYGYTF
NA	TRBV7-6	TRBJ2-5	NA	TGTGCCAGCAGCTTCAGTGGCGGGCAAGAGACCCAGTACTTC	CASSFSGGQETQYF
NA	TRBV6-2/TRBV6-3	TRBJ1-5	TRBD1	TGTGCCAGCAGTTCCACGACAGGGGGTCAGCCCCAGCATTTT	CASSSTTGGQPQHF
NA	TRBV7-2	TRBJ1-1	NA	TGTGCCAGCAGCCCCGGACTTACTGAAGCTTTCTTT	CASSPGLTEAFF
NA	TRBV15	TRBJ1-1	TRBD1	TGTGCCACCAGCAGACTACAGGGGGCAGAAGCTTTCTTT	CATSRLQGAEAFF
NA	TRBV10-3	TRBJ2-5	NA	TGTGCCATCAGTGAGTCATGGGCGGGGGAGACCCAGTACTTC	CAISESWAGETQYF
NA	TRBV5-1	TRBJ2-7	NA	TGCGCCAGCAGCTTGGCCGAGGGATCGAGGGAGCAGTACTTC	CASSLAEGSREQYF
NA	TRBV3-1/TRBV3-2	TRBJ2-7	TRBD2	TGTGCCAGCAGCCAGGCCCCCTCCCTAAGCGGGACGTACTTC	CASSQAPSLSGTYF
NA	TRBV7-2	TRBJ2-5	NA	TGTGCCAGCAGCTTTAACCGGGATCCAGGCGAGACCCAGTACTTC	CASSFNRDPGETQYF
NA	TRBV2	TRBJ2-5	TRBD2	TGTGCCAGCACGGGACTAGCGGGAGAGAGGGAGACCCAGTACTTC	CASTGLAGERETQYF
once	TRBV5-4	TRBJ1-3	NA	TGTGCCATGGGGGACACTTCCTCTGGAAACACCATATATTTT	CAMGDTSSGNTIYF
NA	TRBV28	TRBJ2-2	NA	TGTGCCAGCAGTAAGAGAGGCGAGAACACCGGGGAGCTGTTTTTT	CASSKRGENTGELFF
NA	TRBV28	TRBJ2-1	TRBD2	TGTGCCAGCAGCCCACTAGCGGGAGGGGGGAATGAGCAGTTCTTC	CASSPLAGGGNEQFF
few	TRBV5-1	TRBJ1-5	NA	TGCGCCAGCAGCTTGGAGGGGGGGACCCAGCCCCAGCATTTT	CASSLEGGTQPQHF
NA	TRBV2	TRBJ1-5	NA	TGTGCCAGCAGACGAGAGGGGGATAGCAATCAGCCCCAGCATTTT	CASRREGDSNQPQHF
NA	TRBV29-1	TRBJ2-2	TRBD1	TGCAGCGCCCGAGAACAGGGGGTGAACACCGGGGAGCTGTTTTTT	CSAREQGVNTGELFF
NA	TRBV2	TRBJ1-5	TRBD1	TGTGCCAGCAGTGAATACAGGGGTGAAGGACAGCCCCAGCATTTT	CASSEYRGEGQPQHF
NA	TRBV29-1	TRBJ2-1	NA	TGCAGCGTTGACATCGGGTTTACCTACAATGAGCAGTTCTTC	CSVDIGFTYNEQFF
once	TRBV28	TRBJ1-5	NA	TGTGCCAGCAGATCCGGGGGGGGAGGCCAGCCCCAGCATTTT	CASRSGGGGQPQHF
NA	TRBV5-1	TRBJ2-1	NA	TGCGCCAGCAGCTTCGGGACCGGCTTGGGTAGGAGGGTTAATGAGCAGTTCTTC	CASSFGTGLGRRVNEQFF
NA	TRBV27	TRBJ1-2	TRBD1	TGTGCCAGCAGGGACAGGGGCCGCAACTATGGCTACACCTTC	CASRDRGRNYGYTF
NA	TRBV19	TRBJ2-6	TRBD1	TGTGCCAGTAGTAGGTTAGGGCAGGGGGCTTCTGGGGCCAACGTCCTGACTTTC	CASSRLGQGASGANVLTF
NA	TRBV5-1	TRBJ2-3	TRBD2	TGCGCCAGCAGCTTCGGGAGGTTGGTCGGTGATACGCAGTATTTT	CASSFGRLVGDTQYF